A selection of T cell receptor beta chains follows, all from one sample in a study of blood T cell repertoires in COVID-19. Libraries were prepared by immunoSEQ multiplex PCR; TCRdb keeps only in-frame clonotypes and omits some of them. The data show 250,000 or so clones, around 93% seen once. The sequenced material came from PBMCs or T cells enriched from blood (not recorded which). The receptor set was obtained from a man aged 40-50 years who had been exposed to COVID-19. Both conserved end residues are part of each CDR3. Each record gives: J gene, V gene, D gene, clone size, CDR3 DNA, CDR3 protein. The D gene is left open where the match is weak. Clone size is stated in some rows and not others, as once, few, many or a class when expanded.

J gene: TRBJ2-5
V gene: TRBV7-9
D gene: TRBD1
clone size: NA
CDR3 DNA: TGTGCCAGCAGCTTAGATTTGGTATACGCCGGGACAGAAGAGACCCAGTACTTC
CDR3 protein: CASSLDLVYAGTEETQYF

J gene: TRBJ2-1
V gene: TRBV7-3
D gene: TRBD2
clone size: NA
CDR3 DNA: TGTGCCAGCAGCGAGGGACTAGCGGGGGACAATGAGCAGTTCTTC
CDR3 protein: CASSEGLAGDNEQFF

J gene: TRBJ2-2
V gene: TRBV6-5
D gene: NA
clone size: NA
CDR3 DNA: TGTGCCAGCAGTTACGGGGCGGGACTGCACACCGGGGAGCTGTTTTTT
CDR3 protein: CASSYGAGLHTGELFF

J gene: TRBJ1-2
V gene: TRBV5-6
D gene: TRBD1
clone size: NA
CDR3 DNA: TGTGCCAGCAGCCCCGGGACAGGGGGCTATGGCTACACCTTC
CDR3 protein: CASSPGTGGYGYTF

J gene: TRBJ2-1
V gene: TRBV10-3
D gene: NA
clone size: NA
CDR3 DNA: TGTGCCATCAGTGAGCGGGAAATTGACGATGAGCAGTTCTTC
CDR3 protein: CAISEREIDDEQFF

J gene: TRBJ1-4
V gene: TRBV29-1
D gene: TRBD1
clone size: few
CDR3 DNA: TGCAGCGTGAGATATCTCGATACCGGGACAGGGGGCGAGTGGGCTAATGAAAAACTGTTTTTT
CDR3 protein: CSVRYLDTGTGGEWANEKLFF

J gene: TRBJ1-2
V gene: TRBV25-1
D gene: TRBD1
clone size: NA
CDR3 DNA: TGTGCCAGCAGTGACGGGACAGCCTATGGCTACACCTTC
CDR3 protein: CASSDGTAYGYTF

J gene: TRBJ2-1
V gene: TRBV28
D gene: NA
clone size: NA
CDR3 DNA: TGTGCCAGCAGTCTCGCGGGGAATGAGCAGTTCTTC
CDR3 protein: CASSLAGNEQFF

J gene: TRBJ1-5
V gene: TRBV7-9
D gene: NA
clone size: NA
CDR3 DNA: TGTGCCAGCAGCTCCCGACAGGATCAGCCCCAGCATTTT
CDR3 protein: CASSSRQDQPQHF

J gene: TRBJ2-7
V gene: TRBV27
D gene: NA
clone size: NA
CDR3 DNA: TGTGCCAGCAGTTTATTGTGGGCGACAAATACCTACGAGCAGTACTTC
CDR3 protein: CASSLLWATNTYEQYF

J gene: TRBJ2-1
V gene: TRBV5-4
D gene: TRBD2
clone size: NA
CDR3 DNA: TGTGCCAGCAGCACGGGGGGACCCTTCTCCGACATAAGGGTCAATGAGCAGTTCTTC
CDR3 protein: CASSTGGPFSDIRVNEQFF

J gene: TRBJ2-4
V gene: TRBV5-1
D gene: NA
clone size: NA
CDR3 DNA: TGCGCCAGCAGCTTTTCGGGGTGGGAGAACATTCAGTACTTC
CDR3 protein: CASSFSGWENIQYF

J gene: TRBJ1-2
V gene: TRBV30
D gene: NA
clone size: NA
CDR3 DNA: TGTGCCTGGAAGACAATACAATATGGCTACACCTTC
CDR3 protein: CAWKTIQYGYTF

J gene: TRBJ1-3
V gene: TRBV19
D gene: TRBD1
clone size: NA
CDR3 DNA: TGTGCCAGTAGTACTCGGACAGGGGGCTCTGGAAACACCATATATTTT
CDR3 protein: CASSTRTGGSGNTIYF

J gene: TRBJ1-2
V gene: TRBV2
D gene: NA
clone size: NA
CDR3 DNA: TGTGCCAGCAGGAAAGGAACGGGGGAAGGGTATGGCTACACCTTC
CDR3 protein: CASRKGTGEGYGYTF

J gene: TRBJ2-1
V gene: TRBV9
D gene: TRBD2
clone size: NA
CDR3 DNA: TGTGCCAGCAGCGTAGACGGCGGGAGTTTCGGCAATGAGCAGTTCTTC
CDR3 protein: CASSVDGGSFGNEQFF

J gene: TRBJ1-1
V gene: TRBV6-1
D gene: NA
clone size: NA
CDR3 DNA: TGTGCCAGCAGTGAAGGTGGGACAGAAGCTTTCTTT
CDR3 protein: CASSEGGTEAFF

J gene: TRBJ2-7
V gene: TRBV27
D gene: NA
clone size: few
CDR3 DNA: TGTGCCAGCAGTTGGGCAACAGCCTACGAGCAGTACTTC
CDR3 protein: CASSWATAYEQYF

J gene: TRBJ2-2
V gene: TRBV5-6
D gene: NA
clone size: NA
CDR3 DNA: TGTGCCAGCAGCTCGGCAAGGGGTATAACCGGGGAGCTGTTTTTT
CDR3 protein: CASSSARGITGELFF

J gene: TRBJ2-7
V gene: TRBV6-6
D gene: TRBD2
clone size: NA
CDR3 DNA: TGTGCCAGCGCCGGACTAGCGGGAGCCTACGAGCAGTACTTC
CDR3 protein: CASAGLAGAYEQYF

J gene: TRBJ1-3
V gene: TRBV2
D gene: NA
clone size: few
CDR3 DNA: TGTGCCAGCAGCATGAGCTCTGGAAACACCATATATTTT
CDR3 protein: CASSMSSGNTIYF

J gene: TRBJ1-4
V gene: TRBV19
D gene: TRBD1
clone size: NA
CDR3 DNA: TGTGCCTCCGGGGACAGGGGTGAAAAACTGTTTTTT
CDR3 protein: CASGDRGEKLFF

J gene: TRBJ2-1
V gene: TRBV4-1
D gene: TRBD1
clone size: NA
CDR3 DNA: TGCGCCAGCAGCCAAGACCCCTTGGGACAGGGAATCCTCGAGCAGTTCTTC
CDR3 protein: CASSQDPLGQGILEQFF

J gene: TRBJ2-1
V gene: TRBV9
D gene: NA
clone size: NA
CDR3 DNA: TGTGCCAGCACCCTCCGAGGAGACTCCTACAATGAGCAGTTCTTC
CDR3 protein: CASTLRGDSYNEQFF

J gene: TRBJ1-1
V gene: TRBV19
D gene: TRBD1
clone size: NA
CDR3 DNA: TGTGCCAGTAGACTGGGACAGAAGAACACTGAAGCTTTCTTT
CDR3 protein: CASRLGQKNTEAFF

J gene: TRBJ2-4
V gene: TRBV7-9
D gene: TRBD1
clone size: NA
CDR3 DNA: TGTGCCAGCAGCGAGCCGACAGGGGGCCCGGCCAAAAACATTCAGTACTTC
CDR3 protein: CASSEPTGGPAKNIQYF

J gene: TRBJ2-7
V gene: TRBV29-1
D gene: TRBD1
clone size: NA
CDR3 DNA: TGCAGCGTCGACGGACAGGGACCCTACGAGCAGTACTTC
CDR3 protein: CSVDGQGPYEQYF